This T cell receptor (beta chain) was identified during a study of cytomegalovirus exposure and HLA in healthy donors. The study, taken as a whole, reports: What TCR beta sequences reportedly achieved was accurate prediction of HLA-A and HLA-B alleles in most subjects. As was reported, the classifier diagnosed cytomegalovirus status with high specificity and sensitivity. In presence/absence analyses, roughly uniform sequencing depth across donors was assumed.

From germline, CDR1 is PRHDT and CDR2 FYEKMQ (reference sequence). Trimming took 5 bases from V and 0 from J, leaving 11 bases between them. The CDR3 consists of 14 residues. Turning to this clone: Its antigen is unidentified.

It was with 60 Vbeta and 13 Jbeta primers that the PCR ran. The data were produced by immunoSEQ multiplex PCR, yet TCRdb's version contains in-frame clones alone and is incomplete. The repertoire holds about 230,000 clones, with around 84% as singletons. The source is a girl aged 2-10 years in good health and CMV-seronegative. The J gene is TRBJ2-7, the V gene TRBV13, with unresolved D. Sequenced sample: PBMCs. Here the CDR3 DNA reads TGTGCCAGCAGCGTGCGACGGAGCTCCTACGAGCAGTACTTC. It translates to CASSVRRSSYEQYF.